A single count supports the clone carrying this T cell receptor (beta chain). The target antigen is unknown. A much larger clone sits a single nucleotide away, making a read error possible. TCRdb recomputed calls from the multiplex PCR reads with MiXCR, one row per CDR3 protein. The sample has more than 100,000 distinct CDR3 sequences; more than 20% are singletons. This specimen comes from a study of breast tumors, draining lymph nodes, adjacent tissues. Breast cancer patients provided tissue from their axillary draining lymph nodes. Study conclusions and caveats: Luminal-like breast cancer showed significantly higher tumor–nontumor repertoire similarity than basal-like. Findings are consistent with lymph node origin and intratumoral expansion of most tumor T cells. Tumor repertoires ranked between lymph nodes and nontumor tissue in diversity, with V and J gene preferences. That most tumor T cells come from lymph nodes remained unproven.

Unmatched junction bases numbered 8, after V lost 6 bases and J lost 2 bases. Looked up from germline, CDR1 is MNHNS and CDR2 is SASEGT. The CDR3 contains 15 residues. The sequence derives from a female donor with breast cancer. Some clones in this sample may be carry-over from other donors' samples. Material: axillary lymph node tissue. V is TRBV6-1 and J is TRBJ2-7, with 9 positions matching TRBD1. The CDR3 loop reads CASRSDRGSAYEQYF. DNA of the CDR3: TGTGCCAGCAGGTCAGACAGGGGGAGCGCCTACGAGCAGTACTTC.